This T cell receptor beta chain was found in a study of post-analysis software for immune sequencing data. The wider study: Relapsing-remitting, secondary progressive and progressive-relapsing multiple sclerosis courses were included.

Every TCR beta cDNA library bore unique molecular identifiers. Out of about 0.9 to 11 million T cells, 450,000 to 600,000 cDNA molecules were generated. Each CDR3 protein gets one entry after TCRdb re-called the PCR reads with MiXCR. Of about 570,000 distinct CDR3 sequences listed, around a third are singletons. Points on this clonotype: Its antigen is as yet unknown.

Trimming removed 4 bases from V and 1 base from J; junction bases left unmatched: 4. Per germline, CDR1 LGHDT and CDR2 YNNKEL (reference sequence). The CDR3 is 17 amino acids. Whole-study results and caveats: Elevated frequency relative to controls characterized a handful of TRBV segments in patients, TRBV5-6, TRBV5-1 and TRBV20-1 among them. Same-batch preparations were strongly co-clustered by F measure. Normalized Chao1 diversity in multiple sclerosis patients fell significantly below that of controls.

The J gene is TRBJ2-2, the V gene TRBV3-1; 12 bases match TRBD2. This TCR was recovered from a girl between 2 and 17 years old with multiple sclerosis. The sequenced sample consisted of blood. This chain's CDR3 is CASSLLAGGLNTGELFF. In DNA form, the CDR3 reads TGTGCCAGCAGCCTACTAGCGGGGGGTTTGAACACCGGGGAGCTGTTTTTT.